This T cell receptor (beta chain) is drawn from a study of cytomegalovirus exposure and HLA in healthy donors. This clone occurred once. The PCR ran on 60 Vbeta and 13 Jbeta primers. TCRdb keeps only in-frame clones here, not all; method: immunoSEQ multiplex PCR. This repertoire shows about 250,000 clones, approximately 85% found once; its top ten account for about 0.25%. The sequenced sample was PBMCs. The sequence was obtained from a girl aged 2 to 10 in good health and CMV-seronegative.

The DNA of the CDR3 is TGTGCCAGCAAGGGGGGGGGAAAAGGCTACACCTTC. Amino acid sequence: CASKGGGKGYTF. The genes are TRBV6-6 and TRBJ1-2; TRBD1 might be the D (6 bases). Germline CDR1 MNHNY, CDR2 SVGAGI (reference sequence). The length of the CDR3 is 12 residues. Trimming pared 7 bases from V and 8 bases from J, leaving 14 bases between.